Below are 32 T cell receptor beta chains sequenced from a single sample in a study of T cell repertoires in cytomegalovirus infection. MiXCR, run by TCRdb on the reads, gives a single entry per CDR3 protein. The sample lists about 300,000 distinct CDR3 sequences, about a quarter seen once, with approximately 15% in the top ten. The sample taken for sequencing was PBMCs. The source is a human donor in good health (CMV status not recorded). Some clones in this sample may be carry-over from other donors' samples.

This clonotype came up a few times. The chain has TRBV12-3 or TRBV12-4 and TRBJ1-2, with 7 bases that match TRBD1. The CDR3 is 13 residues long. With 6 bases clipped from V and 7 bases from J, the junction kept 8 bases outside the gene matches. The CDR3 is CASSPGGGLGYTF. CDR3 DNA: TGTGCCAGCAGCCCGGGAGGGGGCCTTGGCTACACCTTC.

The chain is built from TRBV2 and TRBJ1-1; D gene unclear. CDR1 and CDR2 from the germline V gene are SNHLY and FYNNEI. Trimming took off 6 bases at V and 1 base at J, with 3 bases between the two ends. The CDR3 totals 11 residues. CDR3 sequence reads: CASRWNTEAFF. The CDR3 coding sequence is TGTGCCAGCAGATGGAACACTGAAGCTTTCTTT.

This sequence joins TRBV7-2 and TRBJ1-2, with D tentatively TRBD1 (5 bases). The germline V and J ends were trimmed by 0 bases and 1 base, with 12 bases remaining between them. CDR3 length equals 16 residues. The germline gives CDR1 SGHTA, CDR2 FQGNSA. The CDR3 spells CASSLAAGGDNYGYTF. DNA for the CDR3: TGTGCCAGCAGCTTAGCAGCCGGGGGAGATAACTATGGCTACACCTTC.

V and J are TRBV12-3 or TRBV12-4 and TRBJ2-7; tentative D call: TRBD1 (7 bases). The length of the CDR3 is 15 residues. Trimming removed 6 bases at V and 5 bases at J, with 20 bases between. The CDR3, as DNA: TGTGCCAGCAGGGTCGGAGGGGGCGAATCCCACGAGCAGTACTTC. This gives the protein CASRVGGGESHEQYF.

This chain connects TRBV5-5 to TRBJ2-7; 11 bases are a match to TRBD2. Germline assignment: CDR1 SGHKS and CDR2 YYEKEE (reference sequence). V lost 1 base and J lost 4; bases outside the gene matches: 4. CDR3 size: 15 residues. CDR3 DNA sequence: TGTGCCAGCAGCTTGCTACTAGCGGGAGTATACGAGCAGTACTTC. Translated: CASSLLLAGVYEQYF.

This clonotype has ten or more counts. The J gene is TRBJ2-7, the V gene TRBV28; D unclear. This CDR3 comprises 14 residues. Trimming shortened V by 5 bases and J by 5 bases, and 16 bases separated the two germline ends. Germline V gene sequence: CDR1 MDHEN, CDR2 SYDVKM. CDR3 DNA: TGTGCCAGCAGTCTGCCCGGTGGAAGGGACGAGCAGTACTTC. The encoded protein is CASSLPGGRDEQYF.

The V gene is TRBV28, the J gene TRBJ2-1; the D gene is possibly TRBD1 (5 bases). The length of the CDR3 is 13 residues. CDR1 and CDR2 from the germline V gene are MDHEN and SYDVKM. V dropped 10 bases and J dropped 3 bases, with 13 bases sitting between them. The CDR3 nucleotides read TGTGCCATCCTAGGGGCCAACTACAATGAGCAGTTCTTC. This codes for CAILGANYNEQFF.

The chain has TRBV7-9 and TRBJ2-7, with D unresolved. Per the germline V gene, CDR1 is SEHNR and CDR2 is FQNEAQ (reference sequence). The CDR3 runs 13 residues. Trimming took 4 bases from V and 0 from J, leaving 7 bases between them. As DNA, the CDR3 is TGTGCCAGCAGCTCAGACCCCTCCTACGAGCAGTACGTC. It is translated as CASSSDPSYEQYV.

This clonotype was detected ten times or more. This chain uses TRBV7-2 with TRBJ2-1; 7 bases are shared with TRBD1. Germline lookup yields CDR1 SGHTA and CDR2 FQGNSA. V was clipped by 4 bases and J by 9 bases; unmatched bases: 3. CDR3 size: 12 residues. CDR3 sequence: CASSYRGGEQFF. As DNA, the CDR3 is TGTGCCAGCAGCTACAGGGGCGGTGAGCAGTTCTTC.

The V and J genes are TRBV11-2 and TRBJ2-2; D remains unclear. Germline CDR1 SGHAT, CDR2 FQNNGV. The CDR3 spans 15 residues. The germline V and J ends were trimmed by 5 bases and 7 bases, with 17 bases remaining between them. The CDR3 protein is CASSPRGALGGELFF. As DNA, the CDR3 is TGTGCCAGCAGCCCCCGCGGAGCCTTGGGCGGGGAGCTGTTTTTT. Drawing the rest from reference TRBV11-2 and TRBJ2-2, the complete variable domain is EAGVAQSPRYKIIEKRQSVAFWCNPISGHATLYWYQQILGQGPKLLIQFQNNGVVDDSQLPKDRFSAERLKGVDSTLKIQPAKLEDSAVYLCASSPRGALGGELFFGEGSRLTVL.

This clonotype has a handful of counts. V gene TRBV28 combines with J gene TRBJ1-1; D is perhaps TRBD1 (6 bases). The V end was cut by 10 bases, the J end by 2 bases, with 17 bases between. Germline CDR1 MDHEN, CDR2 SYDVKM. The CDR3 consists of 14 residues. CDR3 coding DNA: TGTGCCACCCATTCGACAGGCAGCAACACTGAAGCTTTCTTT. It is translated as CATHSTGSNTEAFF.

The chain is built from TRBV28 and TRBJ1-5, with D perhaps matching TRBD1 (5 bases). Germline CDR1 reads MDHEN; CDR2 reads SYDVKM. The V end lost 4 bases, the J end lost 6 bases, and 13 bases lay between the germline ends. This CDR3 contains 14 residues. The CDR3 bases are TGTGCCAGCAGTTCTGTGGGGCGAGCTCAGCCCCAGCATTTT. This sequence encodes CASSSVGRAQPQHF.

This clonotype has ten or more counts. V is TRBV12-3 or TRBV12-4 and J is TRBJ1-1; D may be TRBD1 (5 bases). V gave up 5 bases and J gave up 4 bases, with 23 bases separating them. The CDR3 runs 17 residues. CDR3 sequence (DNA): TGTGCCAGCAGTCTGAGAGTAACAGGCGATGTAAGCACTGAAGCTTTCTTT. This gives the protein CASSLRVTGDVSTEAFF.

The chain uses TRBV6-5 and TRBJ2-3, with TRBD2 matching over 14 bases. The V gene's germline CDR1 is MNHEY and CDR2 SVGAGI. The CDR3 has 15 residues. With 6 bases clipped from V and 4 bases from J, the junction kept 3 bases outside the gene matches. The CDR3 nucleotides are TGTGCCAGCAGATTGACTAGCGGGAGGGCAGATACGCAGTATTTT. This gives the protein CASRLTSGRADTQYF.

This clonotype was detected only a few times. This chain joins TRBV12-5 and TRBJ2-2; 10 positions match TRBD2. The CDR3 extends over 18 amino acids. The germline V gene has CDR1 LGHNT and CDR2 FRNRAP. Trimming cost V 5 bases and J 6 bases; bases outside gene matches: 15. Written as DNA, the CDR3 is TGTGCTAGTGGTCCTCTTGGGGAGCGGGAGGGCCGAGCCGGGGAGCTGTTTTTT. Protein product: CASGPLGEREGRAGELFF. Complete variable domain (other parts from reference TRBV12-5 and TRBJ2-2): DARVTQTPRHKVTEMGQEVTMRCQPILGHNTVFWYRQTMMQGLELLAYFRNRAPLDDSGMPKDRFSAEMPDATLATLKIQPSEPRDSAVYFCASGPLGEREGRAGELFFGEGSRLTVL.

The J gene is TRBJ2-1, the V gene TRBV28; 13 bases line up with TRBD2. Germline loops: CDR1 MDHEN, CDR2 SYDVKM. CDR3 length equals 16 residues. The V and J ends lost 3 bases and 12 bases, in that order; junction bases with no gene match: 11. Here the CDR3 reads CASSFPGTSGTARQFF. For the CDR3, the DNA is TGTGCCAGCAGTTTTCCCGGGACTAGCGGGACTGCGCGGCAGTTCTTC.

This clonotype was seen just once. The gene calls are TRBV14 and TRBJ1-2; TRBD1 is a possible D gene (6 bases). This CDR3 has 15 amino acids. The V gene lost 0 bases and the J gene lost 8 bases, with 16 bases spanning the gap. From germline, CDR1 is SGHDN and CDR2 FVKESK. The CDR3 DNA reads as TGTGCCAGCAGCCAAGACCGGGGGGGCGCCGGCGGCTACACCTTC. Translating it yields CASSQDRGGAGGYTF. Full variable domain (outside the CDR3, taken from reference TRBV14 and TRBJ1-2): EAGVTQFPSHSVIEKGQTVTLRCDPISGHDNLYWYRRVMGKEIKFLLHFVKESKQDESGMPNNRFLAERTGGTYSTLKVQPAELEDSGVYFCASSQDRGGAGGYTFGSGTRLTVV.

Ten or more counts support this clonotype. The V gene is TRBV7-2, the J gene TRBJ2-5; perhaps TRBD2 as D (6 bases). V gave up 2 bases and J gave up 3 bases, with 10 bases separating them. Germline assignment: CDR1 SGHTA and CDR2 FQGNSA. CDR3 length equals 14 residues. CDR3 in DNA: TGTGCCAGCAGCTTAACTAGCTGGAAAGAGACCCAGTACTTC. Protein sequence: CASSLTSWKETQYF.

The table lists this clonotype with many counts. The genes are TRBV7-2 and TRBJ2-2; D call uncertain. V gave up 1 base and J gave up 3 bases, with 6 bases separating them. The CDR3 spans 14 residues. Germline assignment: CDR1 SGHTA and CDR2 FQGNSA. CDR3 region: CASSLGWDTGELFF. As DNA, the CDR3 is TGTGCCAGCAGCTTAGGGTGGGACACCGGGGAGCTGTTTTTT. The whole variable domain, filled in from reference TRBV7-2 and TRBJ2-2, reads GAGVSQSPSNKVTEKGKDVELRCDPISGHTALYWYRQSLGQGLEFLIYFQGNSAPDKSGLPSDRFSAERTGGSVSTLTIQRTQQEDSAVYLCASSLGWDTGELFFGEGSRLTVL.

There are a few counts of this clonotype. V usage is TRBV7-9 and J usage is TRBJ2-3; 8 nucleotides match TRBD2. The CDR3 loop spans 15 amino acids. The V and J ends lost 4 bases and 6 bases, in that order; junction bases with no gene match: 9. Germline V gene sequence: CDR1 SEHNR, CDR2 FQNEAQ (reference sequence). For the CDR3, the DNA is TGTGCCAGCAGCTCCCGAACCGGGACTAGGGATACGCAGTATTTT. This encodes CASSSRTGTRDTQYF.

The chain has TRBV6-5 and TRBJ2-7, with TRBD2 matching 13 bases. The length of the CDR3 is 16 residues. Germline V CDR1 and CDR2: MNHEY, SVGAGI. V lost 5 bases, J lost 7 bases, and 11 bases stayed unmatched. The CDR3 coding sequence is TGTGCCAGCAGTCGCCGGACTAGCGGGAGCATGGGGGAGCAGTACTTC. Encoded protein: CASSRRTSGSMGEQYF.

This clonotype has a handful of counts. The V and J genes are TRBV7-2 and TRBJ2-7; no clear D. V was pared by 5 bases and J by 0 bases, with 11 bases between. The CDR3 has 14 amino acids. CDR1 is SGHTA and CDR2 is FQGNSA in the germline V gene. The CDR3 nucleotides are TGTGCCAGCAGCCGACCGCAGAGCTCCTACGAGCAGTACTTC. Amino acid sequence: CASSRPQSSYEQYF.

This clonotype showed up just a few times. Its ends do not fully match the called genes, so a read error is possible. The rearrangement links TRBV7-6 to TRBJ2-1; 10 nucleotides align to TRBD2. The CDR3 spans 17 residues. Germline CDR1 and CDR2: SGHVS and FNYEAQ. CDR3 in DNA: TGTGCTAGCAGCTTAGCCGGCAGAAGCGGGGGGGCAGGTGAGCAGTTCTTC. As protein: CASSLAGRSGGAGEQFF.

The chain employs TRBV12-3 or TRBV12-4 and TRBJ2-7; possibly TRBD2 for D (5 bases). V gave up 8 bases and J gave up 4 bases, with 9 bases separating them. CDR3 length: 11 residues. The chain's CDR3 is CASRQRYEQYF. The CDR3 nucleotides read TGTGCCAGCCGGCAGCGGTACGAGCAGTACTTC.

This clonotype was seen repeatedly, ten times or more. The chain employs TRBV7-6 and TRBJ2-6; 13 bases match TRBD2. The J segment lost 2 bases and the V segment lost 5 bases, leaving 3 bases of the junction unmatched. The CDR3 runs to 17 residues. Germline V gene sequence: CDR1 SGHVS, CDR2 FNYEAQ. The CDR3 is CASSLTSGGPGANVLTF. CDR3 nucleotide sequence: TGTGCCAGCAGCCTGACTAGCGGGGGGCCTGGGGCCAACGTCCTGACTTTC.

The CDR3 protein is CASSSGQGEYEQYF. As DNA, the CDR3 is TGTGCCAGCAGCTCGGGACAGGGGGAGTACGAGCAGTACTTC. The chain links TRBV7-6 to TRBJ2-7; the match to TRBD1 covers 11 bases. The germline CDR1 and CDR2 sequences are SGHVS and FNYEAQ. The CDR3 is 14 amino acids. V lost 4 bases and J lost 4; bases outside the gene matches: 3.

The genes are TRBV7-6 and TRBJ2-3; the D gene is possibly TRBD1 (6 bases). Trimming removed 5 bases at V and 4 bases at J, with 10 bases between. Per germline, CDR1 SGHVS and CDR2 FNYEAQ. The CDR3 runs 13 residues. The CDR3 loop reads CASSVTGPDTQYF. Written as DNA, the CDR3 is TGTGCCAGCAGCGTGACAGGTCCAGATACGCAGTATTTT.

This clonotype came up many times. The chain combines TRBV7-2 with TRBJ2-7; maybe TRBD1 (7 bases). Trimming shortened V by 2 bases and J by 2 bases, and 13 bases separated the two germline ends. Germline CDR1 SGHTA, CDR2 FQGNSA. The CDR3 length is 15 residues. Written as DNA, the CDR3 is TGTGCCAGCAGCTTATCCCAGGGGGGCCCCTACGAGCAGTACTTC. Amino acids: CASSLSQGGPYEQYF.

This clonotype was recorded a few times. The chain uses TRBV6-6 and TRBJ1-1; D uncertain. Germline V lookup: CDR1 MNHNY, CDR2 SVGAGI (reference sequence). V lost 5 bases, J lost 3 bases, and 16 bases lay in between. The CDR3 runs 15 residues. CDR3 sequence: CASSPLRPWDTEAFF. In nucleotides, the CDR3 is TGTGCCAGCAGTCCCCTCCGACCATGGGACACTGAAGCTTTCTTT.

This clonotype was counted only a few times. The gene calls are TRBV10-2 and TRBJ1-5, with 9 bases matching TRBD1. V shed 5 bases and J 6 bases; nucleotides not matched to a gene: 5. From germline, CDR1 is WSHSY and CDR2 SAAADI. The CDR3 extends over 14 amino acids. The CDR3: CASSRTGGSQPQHF. The CDR3 DNA reads TGCGCCAGCAGTCGTACAGGGGGCTCTCAGCCCCAGCATTTT.

V and J are TRBV7-2 and TRBJ2-7, with 11 bases fitting TRBD2. Per the germline V gene, CDR1 is SGHTA and CDR2 is FQGNSA. This CDR3 region has 16 residues. With 2 bases clipped from V and 9 bases from J, the junction kept 12 bases outside the gene matches. CDR3 in amino acids: CASSLMGAGLAGWQYF. The CDR3 nucleotides are TGTGCCAGCAGCTTAATGGGTGCCGGACTAGCGGGTTGGCAGTACTTC.

This clonotype came up many times. The chain is built from TRBV11-2 and TRBJ1-1; no definite D call. CDR3 length: 15 residues. V was trimmed by 2 bases and J by 3 bases, leaving 13 bases between them. CDR1 and CDR2 (germline): SGHAT, FQNNGV. The CDR3 loop reads CASSLSEGWYTEAFF. In nucleotides, the CDR3 is TGTGCCAGCAGCTTATCCGAGGGTTGGTACACTGAAGCTTTCTTT.